A selection of T cell receptor beta chains follows, all from one sample in a study of T-cell reconstitution after alpha-beta-depleted transplantation in children. TCRdb recomputed calls from the PCR reads with MiXCR, one row per CDR3 protein. The sample includes 200,000 to 250,000 distinct CDR3 sequences, around 9.5% of them seen just once. Sequenced material: PBMCs from the stem cell graft donor, taken from the stem cell graft. Receptor source: a human donor who donated a stem cell graft to a child with acute lymphoblastic leukemia. Both conserved end residues are part of each CDR3. D genes are given only for firm matches. Expanded clones are given a class, and other clones once, few, many or no size at all.

j_gene: TRBJ1-1; d_gene: NA; abundance: few; v_gene: TRBV5-8; len: 13; CDR3aa: CASALVGNTEAFF; CDR3nt: TGTGCCAGCGCCTTGGTCGGGAACACTGAAGCTTTCTTT
j_gene: TRBJ1-2; d_gene: NA; abundance: many; v_gene: TRBV6-1; len: 15; CDR3aa: CASSISGISNYGYTF; CDR3nt: TGTGCCAGCAGCATTTCAGGGATTTCCAACTATGGCTACACCTTC
j_gene: TRBJ2-5; d_gene: NA; abundance: NA; v_gene: TRBV11-3; len: 13; CDR3aa: CASSSGIEETQYF; CDR3nt: TGTGCCAGCAGCTCCGGGATTGAAGAGACCCAGTACTTC
j_gene: TRBJ2-1; d_gene: TRBD1; abundance: NA; v_gene: TRBV12-3/TRBV12-4; len: 15; CDR3aa: CASSFTGGSYSEQFF; CDR3nt: TGTGCCAGCAGTTTTACAGGGGGCTCCTACAGTGAGCAGTTCTTC
j_gene: TRBJ2-1; d_gene: TRBD2; abundance: NA; v_gene: TRBV5-6; len: 17; CDR3aa: CASSTRLAGAAYNEQFF; CDR3nt: TGTGCCAGCAGCACACGACTAGCGGGGGCCGCCTACAATGAGCAGTTCTTC
j_gene: TRBJ2-1; d_gene: NA; abundance: NA; v_gene: TRBV6-6; len: 15; CDR3aa: CASSSQGSSYNEQFF; CDR3nt: TGTGCCAGCAGTTCTCAGGGGAGCTCCTACAATGAGCAGTTCTTC
j_gene: TRBJ2-2; d_gene: NA; abundance: few; v_gene: TRBV6-2/TRBV6-3; len: 14; CDR3aa: CASSALLITGELFF; CDR3nt: TGTGCCAGCAGTGCCCTTCTCATAACCGGGGAGCTGTTTTTT
j_gene: TRBJ1-5; d_gene: NA; abundance: NA; v_gene: TRBV20-1; len: 15; CDR3aa: CSARDRGRDIGPQHF; CDR3nt: TGCAGTGCTAGAGACCGGGGCAGAGACATCGGGCCCCAGCATTTT
j_gene: TRBJ2-2; d_gene: NA; abundance: many; v_gene: TRBV7-2; len: 14; CDR3aa: CASSLEEEAGELFF; CDR3nt: TGTGCCAGCAGCTTAGAGGAAGAAGCCGGGGAGCTGTTTTTT
j_gene: TRBJ2-1; d_gene: NA; abundance: few; v_gene: TRBV7-2; len: 10; CDR3aa: CASSFHRQFF; CDR3nt: TGTGCCAGCAGCTTTCACCGACAGTTCTTC
j_gene: TRBJ2-1; d_gene: TRBD2; abundance: few; v_gene: TRBV20-1; len: 15; CDR3aa: CSARGQAGGQNEQFF; CDR3nt: TGCAGTGCTAGAGGACAAGCGGGGGGGCAGAATGAGCAGTTCTTC
j_gene: TRBJ2-5; d_gene: NA; abundance: NA; v_gene: TRBV6-5; len: 15; CDR3aa: CASSYGFRGQETQYF; CDR3nt: TGTGCCAGCAGTTATGGGTTTCGGGGTCAAGAGACCCAGTACTTC
j_gene: TRBJ1-2; d_gene: NA; abundance: few; v_gene: TRBV3-1; len: 15; CDR3aa: CASSQDHRGVGGYTF; CDR3nt: TGTGCCAGCAGCCAAGATCATCGGGGGGTTGGTGGCTACACCTTC
j_gene: TRBJ2-3; d_gene: NA; abundance: NA; v_gene: TRBV5-1; len: 14; CDR3aa: CASHPSGWADTQYF; CDR3nt: TGCGCCAGCCACCCCTCGGGTTGGGCAGATACGCAGTATTTT
j_gene: TRBJ2-7; d_gene: NA; abundance: many; v_gene: TRBV5-1; len: 14; CDR3aa: CASSLQGPPYEQYF; CDR3nt: TGCGCCAGCAGCTTACAGGGTCCCCCCTACGAGCAGTACTTC
j_gene: TRBJ2-7; d_gene: NA; abundance: many; v_gene: TRBV5-1; len: 12; CDR3aa: CASSIGGHEQYF; CDR3nt: TGCGCCAGCTCAATCGGGGGCCACGAGCAGTACTTC
j_gene: TRBJ2-7; d_gene: TRBD2; abundance: many; v_gene: TRBV20-1; len: 15; CDR3aa: CSAIPGTSGTYEQYF; CDR3nt: TGCAGTGCTATCCCCGGGACTAGCGGCACATACGAGCAGTACTTC
j_gene: TRBJ1-3; d_gene: NA; abundance: many; v_gene: TRBV20-1; len: 17; CDR3aa: CSARYLRGSDSGNTIYF; CDR3nt: TGCAGTGCTAGATATTTACGGGGATCAGACTCTGGAAACACCATATATTTT
j_gene: TRBJ2-5; d_gene: NA; abundance: NA; v_gene: TRBV20-1; len: 13; CDR3aa: CSARHRLQETQYF; CDR3nt: TGCAGTGCGAGGCACCGGCTGCAAGAGACCCAGTACTTC
j_gene: TRBJ2-5; d_gene: NA; abundance: few; v_gene: TRBV12-3/TRBV12-4; len: 14; CDR3aa: CASSPWTGQETQYF; CDR3nt: TGTGCCAGCAGCCCATGGACTGGCCAAGAGACCCAGTACTTC
j_gene: TRBJ2-3; d_gene: NA; abundance: few; v_gene: TRBV14; len: 19; CDR3aa: CASSQDRSSSTLSTDTQYF; CDR3nt: TGTGCCAGCAGCCAAGATCGGTCCTCATCCACGCTAAGCACAGATACGCAGTATTTT
j_gene: TRBJ2-3; d_gene: NA; abundance: NA; v_gene: TRBV4-3; len: 14; CDR3aa: CASSQEGWGDTQYF; CDR3nt: TGCGCCAGCAGCCAGGAAGGATGGGGAGATACGCAGTATTTT